A selection of T cell receptor beta chains follows, all from one sample in a study of blood T cell repertoires in COVID-19. Assay: immunoSEQ multiplex PCR; the TCRdb copy retains only in-frame clones and omits some. This repertoire shows fewer than 450,000 clones, roughly 87% found once; its top ten account for roughly 1%. The sample comprised PBMCs or T cells enriched from blood (not recorded which). The receptors stem from a woman aged 25 to 39 who had recovered from COVID-19. The conserved cysteine and the conserved F or W are not part of the CDR3 here. Each record gives: V gene, CDR3 length, J gene, CDR3 protein.

TRBV28	11	TRBJ1-2	ASSLLSSYGYT
TRBV5-1	15	TRBJ2-7	ASSPEAPWDSPYEQY
TRBV5-4	14	TRBJ1-2	ASSTPPGGLFYGYT
TRBV5-4	12	TRBJ1-5	ASSRQGSDQPQH
TRBV30	11	TRBJ2-7	AWRPPGQGPQY
TRBV5-1	12	TRBJ1-1	ASSFGRGATEAF
TRBV28	13	TRBJ1-3	ASSSPSFSGNTIY
TRBV6-5	12	TRBJ1-6	ASSQVEWNSPLH
TRBV7-2	12	TRBJ2-3	ASSPRREIDTQY
TRBV19	11	TRBJ2-3	ASSITTTDTQY
TRBV24-1	11	TRBJ1-4	ATSDPGRDQLF
TRBV28	14	TRBJ1-2	ASSLRSQGANYGYT
TRBV3-1/TRBV3-2	12	TRBJ1-2	ASSPSQGPYGYT
TRBV7-9	14	TRBJ2-1	ASSPLLAGGGNEQF
TRBV7-9	12	TRBJ1-1	AGTPRGRGTEAF
TRBV15	13	TRBJ2-5	ATSRGPDRGETQY
TRBV7-6	16	TRBJ2-7	ASSLAAASGDSPYEQY
TRBV11-3	18	TRBJ1-2	ASSLEFRASLGQLNYGYT
TRBV15	14	TRBJ1-3	ATSRDGLASGNTIY
TRBV29-1	10	TRBJ1-4	SVGVPNEKLF
TRBV6-2/TRBV6-3	14	TRBJ2-3	ASSFGGRGNTDTQY
TRBV28	12	TRBJ1-2	ASSLTGPNYGYT
TRBV19	12	TRBJ1-5	ASSPGQYNQPQH
TRBV6-5	11	TRBJ1-5	ASSYDPGQPQH
TRBV19	13	TRBJ2-3	ASSIGLAPTDTQY
TRBV7-8	14	TRBJ2-3	ASSTTSGRSTDTQY
TRBV19	13	TRBJ2-2	ASRRQGANTGELF
TRBV7-8	12	TRBJ1-1	ASSLSGGRTEAF
TRBV5-1	13	TRBJ2-7	ASSSQGAGAYEQY
TRBV2	13	TRBJ2-5	ASRPTGTKKETQY
TRBV4-1	11	TRBJ2-1	ASSQDGSGEQF
TRBV2	12	TRBJ1-5	ASSEARGPQPQH
TRBV7-9	12	TRBJ1-1	ASSRHGENTEAF
TRBV7-8	15	TRBJ1-2	ASSLQGGTGANYGYT
TRBV4-3	12	TRBJ1-2	ASSLSGANYGYT
TRBV30	12	TRBJ1-2	AWSVGTGGQGYT
TRBV2	14	TRBJ2-2	ASSVGHLSNTGELF
TRBV2	12	TRBJ1-6	ASSGQGRDSPLH
TRBV15	11	TRBJ1-5	ATSRDRGQPQH
TRBV12-2	15	TRBJ1-1	ASRLARTGTMNTEAF
TRBV4-1	13	TRBJ2-5	ASSQDPGTKETQY
TRBV24-1	14	TRBJ1-1	ATSDLSREGNTEAF
TRBV5-1	15	TRBJ1-5	ASSLGAGTLSNQPQH
TRBV4-1	13	TRBJ2-2	ASSTRQGFAGELF
TRBV6-5	11	TRBJ1-2	ASSSPPGYGYT
TRBV30	11	TRBJ1-1	AWSPDMNTEAF
TRBV10-1	13	TRBJ2-5	ASSHGQGAEETQY
TRBV28	13	TRBJ2-7	ASSPGGTTSYEQY
TRBV19	12	TRBJ1-2	ASSINGQIDGYT
TRBV21-1	18	TRBJ2-3	ASSKALFGSGCPRTDTQY
TRBV5-1	15	TRBJ1-1	ASSLVGTGAKRTEAF
TRBV9	10	TRBJ2-5	ASSEQQGTQY
TRBV19	14	TRBJ1-2	ASSIGRQGSGYGYT